This TCR beta chain emerged from a study of T cell repertoires in cytomegalovirus infection. As for the study in general: Through public TCR beta signatures, both CMV infection and matching HLA type were indicated.

Notes on the study in general: Ex vivo, HLA-C-restricted CMV-specific TCR beta clonotypes prevailed over the rest of the response.

Germline V gene lookup returns CDR1 SGHVS and CDR2 FQNEAQ. J gave up 0 bases and V 6 bases, and 8 bases lay outside the gene matches. The CDR3 sequence is 16 residues long. Ten or more counts support this clonotype. Its antigen is still unknown. TCRdb reprocessed the reads via MiXCR and lists one record per CDR3 protein. Of roughly 500,000 distinct CDR3 sequences listed, approximately 17% were seen once; the top ten hold 24%. The sample was CD8+ T cells from PBMCs. The receptor was derived from a human donor in good health (CMV status not recorded). Some clones in this sample may be carry-over from other donors' samples. This chain connects TRBV7-8 to TRBJ2-3; 8 nucleotides align to TRBD1. CDR3 sequence reads: CASRKAGTGSTDTQYF. DNA of the CDR3: TGTGCCAGCAGAAAAGCCGGGACAGGAAGCACAGATACGCAGTATTTT.